Listed below are T cell receptor beta chains from one sample, sequenced in a study of blood T cell repertoires in COVID-19. Assay used: immunoSEQ multiplex PCR; TCRdb lists only in-frame clones, some missing. The profile shows around 200,000 clones, 80% to 90% of them singletons. The sequenced sample was peripheral blood. The receptors derive from a man aged 60 to 69 with acute or convalescent COVID-19. Each CDR3 is given with its conserved first and last residue. D genes are given only for firm matches. Clone sizes are given selectively: once, few, many, or a class where the clone is expanded.

j_call v_call clone_size d_call cdr3_nt cdr3_aa
TRBJ2-7 TRBV4-1 NA TRBD2 TGCGCCAGCAGCCAAGAGGGACGGGGAGGGAGCTACGAGCAGTACTTC CASSQEGRGGSYEQYF
TRBJ2-7 TRBV9 NA NA TGTGCCAGCAGCCAACAGGTTTCGGGCCCCTACGAGCAGTACTTC CASSQQVSGPYEQYF
TRBJ2-4 TRBV5-4 once TRBD1 TGTGCCAGCAGCCCAGGACAGGGGGCCGCCAAAAACATTCAGTACTTC CASSPGQGAAKNIQYF
TRBJ2-3 TRBV4-1 NA NA TGCGCCAGCAGCCAAGGGCTAGCGAGACGAGCAGATACGCAGTATTTT CASSQGLARRADTQYF
TRBJ2-6 TRBV5-1 NA NA TGCGCCAGCAGCTTGGTGGGGTCGGTCCAGGGTTCAGGGGCCAACGTCCTGACTTTC CASSLVGSVQGSGANVLTF
TRBJ1-6 TRBV30 NA TRBD1 TGTGCCTGGAGTGTTACAGGGGTCGCCCGTTCACCCCTCCACTTT CAWSVTGVARSPLHF
TRBJ2-7 TRBV28 NA NA TGTGCCAGCAGTGGCCTCGACAGCCCTAAACCCTACGAGCAGTACTTC CASSGLDSPKPYEQYF
TRBJ2-7 TRBV10-2 NA NA TGCGCCAGCAGACGGACATCTGAGGACGAGCAGTACTTC CASRRTSEDEQYF
TRBJ1-2 TRBV25-1 once NA TGTGCCAGCAGCTCAAACGTGGCAGGGAACTCACGTGGCTACACCTTC CASSSNVAGNSRGYTF
TRBJ2-7 TRBV28 NA NA TGTGCCAGCAGGCCCCCCGGGACTCAACCATACGAGCAGTACTTC CASRPPGTQPYEQYF
TRBJ2-7 TRBV10-3 once TRBD2 TGTGCCATCAGTGATGTGACTAGCGGCTCCTACGAGCAGTACTTC CAISDVTSGSYEQYF
TRBJ2-1 TRBV7-8 NA TRBD2 TGTGCCAGCAGTATTAGTCCTAGCGGGAGGAACAATGAGCAGTTCTTC CASSISPSGRNNEQFF
TRBJ2-3 TRBV19 NA TRBD2 TGTGCCGTCGGGACTAGCGGGAGCACAGATACGCAGTATTTT CAVGTSGSTDTQYF
TRBJ1-5 TRBV4-2 NA NA TGTGCCAGCAGCCAAGAGCAGGCTGCTAATCAGCCCCAGCATTTT CASSQEQAANQPQHF
TRBJ2-2 TRBV27 NA TRBD1 TGTGCCAGCGGACCTCGGACAGGGGGAGGAACCGGGGAGCTGTTTTTT CASGPRTGGGTGELFF
TRBJ2-7 TRBV5-6 NA NA TGTGCCAGCAGCTTGGCCGGAGGGGGCATCTCCTACGAGCAGTACTTC CASSLAGGGISYEQYF
TRBJ1-5 TRBV1 NA NA TGCACCAGCAGCCAACCGGGACAGGGGGCTTCTCAGCCCCAGCATTTT CTSSQPGQGASQPQHF
TRBJ1-4 TRBV6-5 NA TRBD1 TGTGCCAGCAGGCCCACAGGGGGCACTAATGAAAAACTGTTTTTT CASRPTGGTNEKLFF
TRBJ2-2 TRBV18 NA NA TGTGCCAGCTCACCGCTGATTAGCGGTAAAACCGGGGAGCTGTTTTTT CASSPLISGKTGELFF
TRBJ1-2 TRBV19 NA NA TGTGCCAGAGAGGGCTCTCTTCACTATGGCTACACCTTC CAREGSLHYGYTF
TRBJ2-7 TRBV5-5 NA TRBD1 TGTGCCAGCAGCTTGGGGGGGACAGTAGAAGCCCCGCAGTACTTC CASSLGGTVEAPQYF
TRBJ2-2 TRBV9 once TRBD2 TGTGCCAGCAGCCCCCGCGCGAGGTTTGGACTAGCGGGAGAAAGGGCCGGGGAGCTGTTTTTT CASSPRARFGLAGERAGELFF
TRBJ2-3 TRBV5-1 NA NA TGCGCCAGCAGCCTCGAGCGGGTAGCTAGCACAGATACGCAGTATTTT CASSLERVASTDTQYF
TRBJ2-7 TRBV11-2 NA TRBD2 TGTGCCAGCAGCCGGTCGGGGGGGCTAGCTCGTAGCTACGAGCAGTACTTC CASSRSGGLARSYEQYF
TRBJ2-7 TRBV2 NA TRBD1 TGTGCCAGCATGAGGGGACAGGGGGCCCACGAGCAGTACTTC CASMRGQGAHEQYF
TRBJ1-4 TRBV28 NA NA TGTGCCAGGGTCGAAAAAGGACAGCCCAAGACAACTAATGAAAAACTGTTTTTT CARVEKGQPKTTNEKLFF
TRBJ2-1 TRBV6-5 NA TRBD2 TGTGCCAGCTGCCTTGGACTAGCGGGAGGGGGTGAGCAGTTCTTC CASCLGLAGGGEQFF
TRBJ2-3 TRBV29-1 NA NA TGCAGCGTTGTACGGGACTGGGATGTGGATACGCAGTATTTT CSVVRDWDVDTQYF
TRBJ2-7 TRBV6-2/TRBV6-3 NA NA TGTGCCAGCAGCCAAACAGGGAGCGAGCAGTACTTC CASSQTGSEQYF
TRBJ2-7 TRBV5-1 NA NA TGCGCCAGCAGCTTGGTAGCTAGGATCTACGAGCAGTACTTC CASSLVARIYEQYF
TRBJ2-1 TRBV5-5 once TRBD2 TGTGCCAGCAGCCGCGGGACTAGCGGGACCAATGAGCAGTTCTTC CASSRGTSGTNEQFF
TRBJ1-5 TRBV3-1/TRBV3-2 NA NA TGTGCCAGCAGCCAGCACAGGGCCCAGAATCAGCCCCAGCATTTT CASSQHRAQNQPQHF
TRBJ1-6 TRBV5-1 NA NA TGCGCCAGCAGCCTCCACCCGGGAAAGAGCGGAGGAAGCTCCTATAATTCACCCCTCCACTTT CASSLHPGKSGGSSYNSPLHF
TRBJ2-1 TRBV7-2 NA TRBD2 TGTGCCAGCAGCCGCAAAGCCAGCGGGGGCTACAATGAGCAGTTCTTC CASSRKASGGYNEQFF
TRBJ2-2 TRBV24-1 NA NA TGTGCCACCAGGGGAGCTGACGGGGAGCTGTTTTTT CATRGADGELFF
TRBJ2-1 TRBV18 once TRBD2 TGTGCCAGCTCGCCCGGGACTAGCAATAATGAGCAGTTCTTC CASSPGTSNNEQFF
TRBJ1-1 TRBV11-2 NA NA TGTGCCAGCAGCTACAGGGTAATGAACACTGAAGCTTTCTTT CASSYRVMNTEAFF
TRBJ2-5 TRBV6-4 NA NA TGTGCCAGCAGTGCCGGGGGGCTCGGGGAGACCCAGTACTTC CASSAGGLGETQYF
TRBJ2-5 TRBV7-2 few TRBD2 TGTGCCAGCAGCGACCGAAGCGGGAGTGTTCAAGAGACCCAGTACTTC CASSDRSGSVQETQYF
TRBJ2-1 TRBV3-1/TRBV3-2 NA TRBD1 TGTGCCAGCAGCCAAGGGGACAGGGATAACAATGAGCAGTTCTTC CASSQGDRDNNEQFF
TRBJ2-3 TRBV18 NA TRBD1 TGTGCCAGCTCACCATCCGGGACAGGGGATTTCACAGATACGCAGTATTTT CASSPSGTGDFTDTQYF
TRBJ2-7 TRBV9 NA TRBD1 TGTGCCAGCAGCGGACAGGGGGCTTCGGGGGAGCAGTACTTC CASSGQGASGEQYF
TRBJ1-2 TRBV5-1 NA TRBD1 TGCGCCAGCAGCACTACAGGGGCCTATGGCTACACCTTC CASSTTGAYGYTF
TRBJ2-3 TRBV4-2 NA NA TGTGCCAGCAGCCTCGCCCGGGAGTTTAGCACAGATACGCAGTATTTT CASSLAREFSTDTQYF
TRBJ1-5 TRBV7-9 NA NA TGTGCCAGCAGCTCGGACAGCAATAGCAATCAGCCCCAGCATTTT CASSSDSNSNQPQHF
TRBJ2-1 TRBV5-1 NA TRBD2 TGCGCCAGCAGCGTCGGGACTAGCGGGGGGGATGAGCAGTTCTTC CASSVGTSGGDEQFF
TRBJ1-4 TRBV9 NA NA TGTGCCAGCAGCTTACGACGGGGGGAAAAACTGTTTTTT CASSLRRGEKLFF
TRBJ2-5 TRBV4-1 NA TRBD1 TGCGCCAGCAGCCAAGAAGGGACAGGTCGGGGGGAGACCCAGTACTTC CASSQEGTGRGETQYF
TRBJ1-2 TRBV3-1/TRBV3-2 NA NA TGTGCCAGCAGCCGCGTCCAGGCCAACTATGGCTACACCTTC CASSRVQANYGYTF
TRBJ2-1 TRBV4-2 NA NA TGTGCCAGCAGCCCGAGGTGGGGAGATGAGCAGTTCTTC CASSPRWGDEQFF
TRBJ2-1 TRBV9 NA TRBD2 TGTGCCAGCAGCCCCCTTGGGCGGCTAGCGGGAGTATCCCTCAATGAGCAGTTCTTC CASSPLGRLAGVSLNEQFF